The clone carrying this TCR beta chain was seen a few times. The data are from a study of identical twins. TCRdb re-called the 5' RACE reads through MiXCR, storing one row per CDR3 protein. Of 240,000 or so distinct CDR3 sequences in the sample, 10% to 15% were seen once. CDR3 size: 15 residues. Germline V gene data show CDR1 as SEHNR and CDR2 as FQNEAQ (reference sequence). The V and J ends lost 4 bases and 7 bases, in that order; junction bases with no gene match: 6. The sample was also reused in another study, on yellow fever vaccine responses in identical twins.

Sequencing was performed on memory (CD45RO+) T cells sorted from blood. The source is a woman in her late teens or twenties in good health. The chain uses TRBV7-9 and TRBJ1-6, with TRBD1 matching over 8 bases. The DNA of the CDR3 is TGTGCCAGCAGCTCAGGGGGCGGGAGCAATTCACCCCTCCACTTT. Its protein is CASSSGGGSNSPLHF.